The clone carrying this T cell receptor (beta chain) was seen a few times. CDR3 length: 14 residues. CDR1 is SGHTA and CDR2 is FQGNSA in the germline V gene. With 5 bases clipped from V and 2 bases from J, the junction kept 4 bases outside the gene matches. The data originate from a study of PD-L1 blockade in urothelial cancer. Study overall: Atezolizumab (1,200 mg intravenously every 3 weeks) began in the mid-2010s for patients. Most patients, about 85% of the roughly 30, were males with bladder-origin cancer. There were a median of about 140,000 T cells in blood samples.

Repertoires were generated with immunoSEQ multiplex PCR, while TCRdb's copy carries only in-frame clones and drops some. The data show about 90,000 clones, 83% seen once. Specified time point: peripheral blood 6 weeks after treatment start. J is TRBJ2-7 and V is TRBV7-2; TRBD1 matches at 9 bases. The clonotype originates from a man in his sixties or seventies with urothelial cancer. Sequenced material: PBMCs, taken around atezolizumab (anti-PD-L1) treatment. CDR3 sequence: CASSPRQGAYEQYF. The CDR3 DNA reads TGTGCCAGCAGCCCCCGACAGGGGGCCTACGAGCAGTACTTC. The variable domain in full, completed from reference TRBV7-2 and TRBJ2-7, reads GAGVSQSPSNKVTEKGKDVELRCDPISGHTALYWYRQSLGQGLEFLIYFQGNSAPDKSGLPSDRFSAERTGGSVSTLTIQRTQQEDSAVYLCASSPRQGAYEQYFGPGTRLTVT.